This entry concerns a single T cell receptor beta chain. The J segment lost 1 base and the V segment lost 5 bases, leaving 17 bases of the junction unmatched. CDR3 length: 19 amino acids. Germline-derived CDR1 and CDR2 are MNHNY and SVGAGI (reference sequence). As originally analysed: By means of reference gene primer amplification, nucleated cell counts were estimated. Sequencing used immunoSEQ multiplex PCR; TCRdb keeps in-frame clones, though not all of them. Clonal size and the V and J genes are those of that table, whereas D and trimming came from the DNA. The sample shows 70,000 to 85,000 clones, around 90% of them seen only once. This sample is part of a study of blood T cell repertoires in COVID-19. As for the study in general: T cells, B-cell-depleted T cells, or PBMCs supplied cDNA or gDNA.

Input material: peripheral blood. V usage is TRBV6-6 and J usage is TRBJ2-3, with TRBD1 identical over 8 bases. This receptor was taken from a woman aged 50 to 65 with active or convalescent COVID-19. The CDR3 sequence: CASSPTGAGGSTGTDTQYF. The CDR3 DNA is TGTGCCAGCAGTCCCACCGGGGCAGGGGGCTCAACAGGCACAGATACGCAGTATTTT.